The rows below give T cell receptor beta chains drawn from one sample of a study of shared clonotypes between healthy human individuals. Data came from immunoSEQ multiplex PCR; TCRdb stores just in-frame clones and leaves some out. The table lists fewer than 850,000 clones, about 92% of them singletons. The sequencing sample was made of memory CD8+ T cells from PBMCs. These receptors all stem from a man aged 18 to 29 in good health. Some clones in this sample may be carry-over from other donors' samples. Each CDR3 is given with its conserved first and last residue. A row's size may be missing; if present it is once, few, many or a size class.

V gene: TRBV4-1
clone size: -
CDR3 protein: CASSQVGSPNTEAFF

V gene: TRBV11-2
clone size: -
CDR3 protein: CASSQNIAGGPGDEQFF

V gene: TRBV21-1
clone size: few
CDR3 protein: CASSKDGTGYNQPQHF

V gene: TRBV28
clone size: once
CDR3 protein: CASSPRQVWGGNEQFF

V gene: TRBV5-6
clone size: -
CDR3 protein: CASSIQTGTVEAFF

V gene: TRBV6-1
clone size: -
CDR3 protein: CASRHDRTGNTIYF

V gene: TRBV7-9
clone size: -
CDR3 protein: CASSPRKGTGKAEAFF

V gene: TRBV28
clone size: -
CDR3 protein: CASSPLESSYEQYF

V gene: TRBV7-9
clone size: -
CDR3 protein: CASSTGTGGYYEQYF

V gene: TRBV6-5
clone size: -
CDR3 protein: CASSYSGGDGYTF

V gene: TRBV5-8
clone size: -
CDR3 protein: CASSLRDAKPHEQYF

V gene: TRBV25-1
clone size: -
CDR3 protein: CASSVQTQYF

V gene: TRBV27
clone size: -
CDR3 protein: CASSWGQISTDTQYF

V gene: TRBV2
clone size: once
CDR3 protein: CASSEVPIKPGELFF

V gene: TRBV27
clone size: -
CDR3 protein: CASSLSWGRVEAFF

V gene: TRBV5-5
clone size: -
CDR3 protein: CASSPDFGTSYEQYF

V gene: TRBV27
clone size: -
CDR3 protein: CASSLLNRDSDTQYF

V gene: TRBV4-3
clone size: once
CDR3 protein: CASSQSSSGANVLTF

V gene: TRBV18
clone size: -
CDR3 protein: CASSPGTGGFSYEQYF

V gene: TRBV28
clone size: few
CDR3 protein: CASSSRETNQPQHF

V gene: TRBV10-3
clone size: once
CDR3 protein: CATLLRDGSSYEQYF

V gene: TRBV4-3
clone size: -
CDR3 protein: CASSQVAQATYEQYF

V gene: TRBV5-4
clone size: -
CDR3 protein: CASSLGGPPSTDTQYF

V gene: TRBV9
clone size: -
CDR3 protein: CASSVGTENTGELFF

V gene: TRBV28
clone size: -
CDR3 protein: CASSLMANNEQFF

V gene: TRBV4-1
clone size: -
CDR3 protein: CASSQGMNTQYF

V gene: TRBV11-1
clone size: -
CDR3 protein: CASSLEQGAYEQYF

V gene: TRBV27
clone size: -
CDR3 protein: CASRRGALSSYEQYF

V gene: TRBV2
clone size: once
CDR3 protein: CASSDGQPVETQYF

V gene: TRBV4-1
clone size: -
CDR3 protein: CASSQDSASLWQETQYF

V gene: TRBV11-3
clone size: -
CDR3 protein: CASSLDSGDYNEQFF

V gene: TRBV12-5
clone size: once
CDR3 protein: CASAPLSGLLLYNEQFF

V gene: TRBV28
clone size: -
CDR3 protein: CASSQEGPAEPQHF